The source of this TCR beta chain is a study of blood T cell repertoires in COVID-19. In the original processing: Estimates of nucleated cell counts were drawn from the amplification of reference gene primers. Libraries were prepared by immunoSEQ multiplex PCR; TCRdb keeps only in-frame clonotypes and omits some of them. Clone size and the V and J calls come from that table; the DNA yielded D and trimming. The sample lists approximately 100,000 clones; less than 85% were seen once. This CDR3 is 15 amino acids long. In germline, CDR1 is SGHTS, CDR2 YDEGEE. V gave up 0 bases and J gave up 1 base, with 10 bases separating them.

The chain carries TRBV5-8 and TRBJ2-5; D perhaps matches TRBD1 (5 bases). The sample consisted of peripheral blood. This TCR was recovered from a man of 80 years or more with acute or convalescent COVID-19. DNA for the CDR3: TGTGCCAGCAGCTTGGATTTAGGGGCCCAAGAGACCCAGTACTTC. It codes for CASSLDLGAQETQYF.